This entry lists 28 T cell receptor beta chains sequenced from one sample in a study of patients and donors after allogeneic stem cell transplantation. TCRdb used MiXCR to reprocess the RT-PCR reads, holding one entry per CDR3 protein. The data contain about 87,000 distinct CDR3 sequences, around 5% of them singletons. Source material: blood, either unsorted or a sorted T cell fraction (not recorded which). Receptor source: a human donor who was either an allogeneic HSCT recipient or a stem cell or donor lymphocyte infusion donor (not recorded which). It is not recorded whose cells these are; they may come from a transplant donor.

This clonotype has a count of ten or more. The chain combines TRBV6-1 with TRBJ2-7, with D uncertain. This CDR3 has 13 amino acids. Germline lookup yields CDR1 MNHNS and CDR2 SASEGT. With 10 bases removed from V and 3 bases from J, the gap between germline ends came to 16 bases. The CDR3 loop reads CATEGQKDYEQYF. The CDR3 DNA reads TGTGCCACGGAAGGTCAGAAAGACTACGAGCAGTACTTC.

There are many counts of this clonotype. The chain is built from TRBV5-1 and TRBJ2-1; 10 bases line up with TRBD2. This CDR3 comprises 16 residues. J gave up 6 bases and V 5 bases, and 11 bases lay outside the gene matches. CDR1 and CDR2 (germline): SGHRS, YFSETQ. The CDR3 protein is CASRLLAGRVGNEQFF. CDR3 DNA sequence: TGCGCCAGCAGATTACTAGCGGGGAGAGTCGGCAATGAGCAGTTCTTC.

This clonotype was recorded many times. The CDR3: CASRATGLNTGELFF. The CDR3 DNA follows: TGTGCCAGCAGAGCTACAGGGCTGAACACCGGGGAGCTGTTTTTT. The rearrangement uses TRBV27 and TRBJ2-2; D is possibly TRBD1 (6 bases). Trimming took 6 bases from V and 1 from J, leaving 12 bases between them. This CDR3 has 15 amino acids. Germline-derived CDR1 and CDR2 are MNHEY and SMNVEV (reference sequence).

In this sample, this clonotype turned up many times. This chain links TRBV7-8 with TRBJ1-5; no definite D call. Trimming removed 5 bases from V and 0 bases from J, with 14 bases in between. The CDR3 totals 16 residues. CDR1 SGHVS and CDR2 FQNEAQ come from the germline V gene. This CDR3 is CASSTLGGFSNQPQHF. CDR3 coding DNA: TGTGCCAGCAGCACCTTGGGCGGGTTTAGCAATCAGCCCCAGCATTTT.

This clonotype occurred many times. This chain joins TRBV10-3 and TRBJ1-2, with 10 bases aligning to TRBD1. V was pared by 10 bases and J by 4 bases, with 9 bases of the junction left unmatched. The CDR3 spans 14 residues. The V gene's germline CDR1 is ENHRY and CDR2 SYGVKD. The CDR3 reads CATVPGQGIYGYTF. In DNA form, the CDR3 reads TGTGCCACCGTCCCGGGACAGGGGATCTATGGCTACACCTTC.

By sample fraction, this clonotype is medium-sized. The V gene is TRBV20-1, the J gene TRBJ2-7; 10 bases are shared with TRBD1. V shed 6 bases and J 4 bases; nucleotides not matched to a gene: 9. Germline-derived CDR1 and CDR2 are DFQATT and SNEGSKA (reference sequence). The CDR3 has 14 amino acids. CDR3 coding DNA: TGCAGTGCCTTAACGGACAGGGGGATGTACGAGCAGTACTTC. Amino acids: CSALTDRGMYEQYF.

The chain links TRBV7-2 to TRBJ1-5; D is perhaps TRBD1 (6 bases). Germline values: CDR1 SGHTA, CDR2 FQGNSA. The V end lost 6 bases, the J end lost 7 bases, and 13 bases lay between the germline ends. The length of the CDR3 is 13 residues. In nucleotides, the CDR3 is TGTGCCAGCAGATCCGGGACACGACAGCCCCAGCATTTT. Translation: CASRSGTRQPQHF.

This clonotype was seen at least ten times. The gene calls are TRBV2 and TRBJ2-2; D not resolved. The CDR3 contains 11 residues. Germline V gene data show CDR1 as SNHLY and CDR2 as FYNNEI. The germline V and J ends were trimmed by 4 bases and 11 bases, with 8 bases remaining between them. CDR3 region: CASSGVGELFF. The DNA for the CDR3 is TGTGCCAGCAGTGGTGTGGGAGAGCTGTTTTTT.

There are many counts of this clonotype. This sequence joins TRBV20-1 and TRBJ2-2; the D is unclear. The CDR3 loop spans 15 amino acids. CDR1 is DFQATT and CDR2 is SNEGSKA in the germline V gene (reference sequence). V lost 2 bases and J lost 0, with 10 bases in between. This CDR3 reads CSARRGGPNTGELFF. The CDR3, as DNA: TGCAGTGCTAGAAGAGGCGGTCCGAACACCGGGGAGCTGTTTTTT.

This clonotype has at least ten counts. The V call is TRBV5-4, the J call TRBJ1-6; D gene uncertain. This CDR3 comprises 17 residues. V was shortened by 2 bases and J by 7 bases, with 19 bases between the two germline ends. Germline V gene lookup returns CDR1 SGHNT and CDR2 YYREEE (reference sequence). For the CDR3, the DNA is TGTGCCAGCAGCTTCAACTGGGGTTCGTCGGGGAATTCACCCCTCCACTTT. Its translation: CASSFNWGSSGNSPLHF. Looking up the rest from reference TRBV5-4 and TRBJ1-6 gives the full variable domain: ETGVTQSPTHLIKTRGQQVTLRCSSQSGHNTVSWYQQALGQGPQFIFQYYREEENGRGNFPPRFSGLQFPNYSSELNVNALELDDSALYLCASSFNWGSSGNSPLHFGNGTRLTVT.

In this sample, this clonotype turned up many times. This chain connects TRBV5-6 to TRBJ2-3; TRBD1 might be the D (6 bases). Germline assignment: CDR1 SGHDT and CDR2 YYEEEE. This CDR3 comprises 15 residues. Deletions cut 0 bases from V and 1 base from J, with 9 bases between. CDR3 DNA sequence: TGTGCCAGCAGCTTGGGGGGGCTGGGCACAGATACGCAGTATTTT. The encoded protein is CASSLGGLGTDTQYF.

This clonotype was detected many times. The chain combines TRBV5-4 with TRBJ1-6, with D perhaps matching TRBD1 (5 bases). Germline V CDR1 and CDR2: SGHNT, YYREEE (reference sequence). This CDR3 is 15 amino acids long. Trimming cost V 4 bases and J 14 bases, with 22 bases left between them. The CDR3 DNA follows: TGTGCCAGCAGCCCAGGACATGAGAACCTTGGAACCCTCCACTTT. Residues: CASSPGHENLGTLHF.

The V gene is TRBV28, the J gene TRBJ1-5; the D gene is possibly TRBD1 (6 bases). The CDR3 extends over 16 amino acids. Germline assignment: CDR1 MDHEN and CDR2 SYDVKM. Deletions cut 6 bases from V and 4 bases from J, with 19 bases between. CDR3 DNA sequence: TGTGCCAGCAGGACCTCCCTGACAGGCTTTAATCAGCCCCAGCATTTT. This sequence encodes CASRTSLTGFNQPQHF.

This clonotype was detected ten times or more. The chain joins TRBV6-6 to TRBJ2-7; D is possibly TRBD1 (5 bases). The germline V and J ends were trimmed by 7 bases and 3 bases, with 10 bases remaining between them. Per germline, CDR1 MNHNY and CDR2 SVGAGI (reference sequence). The CDR3 loop spans 12 amino acids. This chain's CDR3 is CASKPGNYEQYF. In DNA, the CDR3 is TGTGCCAGCAAGCCAGGGAACTACGAGCAGTACTTC.

This clonotype was found many times. The V call is TRBV7-2, the J call TRBJ2-5; D tentatively fits TRBD1 or TRBD2 (7 bases each). Germline V gene sequence: CDR1 SGHTA, CDR2 FQGNSA. V lost 1 base and J lost 7, with 19 bases in between. The CDR3 totals 16 residues. Written as DNA, the CDR3 is TGTGCCAGCAGCTTAGGCCGGCAGGGGGGGCTCGGGACCCAGTACTTC. Residues: CASSLGRQGGLGTQYF.

This clonotype was observed at least ten times. The chain employs TRBV3-1 and TRBJ2-1, with 8 bases that match TRBD2. Trimming took 4 bases from V and 7 from J; bases not matched to a gene: 9. CDR1 is LGHDT and CDR2 is YNNKEL in the germline V gene (reference sequence). The CDR3 is 15 residues long. Here the CDR3 reads CASSLGRALWNEQFF. Written as DNA, the CDR3 is TGTGCCAGCAGCCTCGGGAGGGCCCTCTGGAATGAGCAGTTCTTC.

This clonotype was picked up a small number of times. The chain links TRBV18 to TRBJ2-2; TRBD1 aligns across 10 bases. The CDR3 is 12 amino acids. Per the germline V gene, CDR1 is KGHSH and CDR2 is LQKENI. J was trimmed by 3 bases and V by 11 bases; bases with no gene match: 0. The CDR3 sequence is CAGQGDTGELFF. The DNA of the CDR3 is TGTGCCGGACAGGGGGACACCGGGGAGCTGTTTTTT.

Ten or more counts support this clonotype. The chain is built from TRBV29-1 and TRBJ1-1; D gene uncertain. Trimming pared 7 bases from V and 5 bases from J, leaving 8 bases between. Germline V gene lookup returns CDR1 SQVTM and CDR2 ANQGSEA. CDR3 length: 10 residues. The CDR3 DNA follows: TGCAGCGCACGGGGAACTGAAGCTTTCTTT. This translates into CSARGTEAFF. The full variable domain, its missing parts supplied by reference TRBV29-1 and TRBJ1-1, is SAVISQKPSRDICQRGTSLTIQCQVDSQVTMMFWYRQQPGQSLTLIATANQGSEATYESGFVIDKFPISRPNLTFSTLTVSNMSPEDSSIYLCSARGTEAFFGQGTRLTVV.

This clonotype was picked up many times. The rearrangement uses TRBV27 and TRBJ2-1; 9 bases match TRBD2. CDR3 size: 16 residues. J gave up 3 bases and V 5 bases, and 8 bases lay outside the gene matches. The germline gives CDR1 MNHEY, CDR2 SMNVEV (reference sequence). The CDR3 here is CASSPDGLANYNEQFF. As DNA, the CDR3 is TGTGCCAGCAGTCCAGACGGACTAGCGAACTACAATGAGCAGTTCTTC.

This clonotype was detected ten times or more. V usage is TRBV5-1 and J usage is TRBJ2-7; D may be TRBD2 (7 bases). Germline V gene lookup returns CDR1 SGHRS and CDR2 YFSETQ. The length of the CDR3 is 15 residues. Trimming took 6 bases from V and 6 from J, leaving 22 bases between them. CDR3 region: CASTRGGGILAEQYF. The CDR3 DNA follows: TGCGCCAGCACCCGTGGCGGGGGCATTCTTGCCGAGCAGTACTTC.

This rearrangement joins TRBV20-1 to TRBJ1-5; D is uncertain. Between the trimmed V and J ends, which lost 7 bases and 0 bases, there was a span of 10 bases. Germline CDR1 DFQATT, CDR2 SNEGSKA (reference sequence). This CDR3 is built from 13 residues. The CDR3 is CSVQPNSNQPQHF. The CDR3 coding sequence is TGCAGTGTTCAGCCTAATAGCAATCAGCCCCAGCATTTT.

This clonotype has at least ten counts. The rearrangement uses TRBV29-1 and TRBJ2-1, with TRBD1 matching over 10 bases. From germline, CDR1 is SQVTM and CDR2 ANQGSEA. The CDR3 consists of 14 residues. Trimming at V came to 4 bases and at J to 4 bases, leaving 4 bases not matched to a gene. DNA of the CDR3: TGCAGCGTTGGCTGGGACAGGGGTTACAATGAGCAGTTCTTC. This gives the protein CSVGWDRGYNEQFF.

This clonotype was seen a few times. The chain is built from TRBV7-8 and TRBJ1-5; D gene unclear. The germline gives CDR1 SGHVS, CDR2 FQNEAQ. CDR3 length equals 16 residues. Between the trimmed V and J ends, which lost 0 bases and 2 bases, there was a span of 11 bases. The CDR3: CASSLARSSRNQPQHF. The CDR3 nucleotides are TGTGCCAGCAGCTTAGCTCGGTCTTCTCGCAATCAGCCCCAGCATTTT.

This clonotype showed up many times. The J gene is TRBJ2-7, the V gene TRBV7-9; the D gene is possibly TRBD1 (5 bases). CDR1 and CDR2 from the germline V gene are SEHNR and FQNEAQ (reference sequence). This CDR3 is 14 amino acids long. The ends were cut back, 5 bases at V and 4 bases at J, with 15 bases in the middle. The CDR3 loop is CASSAMGPGYEQYF. For the CDR3, the DNA is TGTGCCAGCAGCGCGATGGGGCCTGGGTACGAGCAGTACTTC.

This clonotype appeared many times. The genes are TRBV30 and TRBJ1-1, with D possibly being TRBD1 (5 bases). CDR1 is GTSNPN and CDR2 is SVGIG in the germline V gene (reference sequence). The CDR3 runs 13 residues. Trimming cost V 0 bases and J 5 bases, with 10 bases left between them. CDR3 bases: TGTGCCTGGAGTGTATCAGGGAGAACTGAAGCTTTCTTT. Translation: CAWSVSGRTEAFF.

This clonotype occurred many times. The chain has TRBV5-5 and TRBJ1-2, with D tentatively TRBD1 (6 bases). CDR3 length: 12 amino acids. V was shortened by 2 bases and J by 13 bases, with 15 bases between the two germline ends. Looked up from germline, CDR1 is SGHKS and CDR2 is YYEKEE (reference sequence). CDR3 sequence: CASSLSTGPGTF. The CDR3 region has the DNA TGTGCCAGCAGCTTATCGACAGGTCCGGGCACCTTC. Full variable domain (outside the CDR3, taken from reference TRBV5-5 and TRBJ1-2): DAGVTQSPTHLIKTRGQQVTLRCSPISGHKSVSWYQQVLGQGPQFIFQYYEKEERGRGNFPDRFSARQFPNYSSELNVNALLLGDSALYLCASSLSTGPGTFGSGTRLTVV.

This clonotype has a count of ten or more. The V and J genes are TRBV7-9 and TRBJ2-5, with TRBD2 matching over 9 bases. With 3 bases clipped from V and 5 bases from J, the junction kept 10 bases outside the gene matches. This CDR3 is built from 16 residues. Germline V gives CDR1 SEHNR, CDR2 FQNEAQ (reference sequence). The DNA for the CDR3 is TGTGCCAGCAGCTTGCGTGGAGCGGGAGGTGGGGAGACCCAGTACTTC. Protein product: CASSLRGAGGGETQYF.

This clonotype has a count of ten or more. The CDR3 reads CASSPNRGGDTEAFF. Here the CDR3 DNA reads TGTGCCAGCAGTCCGAACAGGGGTGGGGACACTGAAGCTTTCTTT. The chain recombines TRBV28 with TRBJ1-1; TRBD1 agrees at 7 bases. The CDR3 sequence is 15 residues long. Unmatched junction bases numbered 9, after V lost 5 bases and J lost 3 bases. Germline lookup yields CDR1 MDHEN and CDR2 SYDVKM. The entire variable domain, with the rest obtained from reference TRBV28 and TRBJ1-1, is as follows: DVKVTQSSRYLVKRTGEKVFLECVQDMDHENMFWYRQDPGLGLRLIYFSYDVKMKEKGDIPEGYSVSREKKERFSLILESASTNQTSMYLCASSPNRGGDTEAFFGQGTRLTVV.